Listed here are 23 T cell receptor beta chains from one sample, sequenced in a study of tumor-infiltrating lymphocytes in localized non-small cell lung cancer. The method was immunoSEQ multiplex PCR; TCRdb's version includes in-frame clones alone and lacks a portion of them. The data contain about 16,000 clones, 70% to 85% of them seen just once; the ten biggest clones take up 5.5% to 7%. Sequences were obtained from lung tumor tissue. These receptors came from a human donor with non-small cell lung cancer.

The chain has TRBV11-1 and TRBJ2-7; the D gene is possibly TRBD1 (6 bases). Trimming removed 5 bases from V and 1 base from J, with 15 bases in between. The CDR3 contains 15 residues. Germline CDR1 SGHAT, CDR2 FQDESV (reference sequence). The CDR3 loop reads CASSKGTNPSYEQYF. The CDR3 nucleotides are TGTGCCAGCAGCAAAGGGACAAATCCTTCCTACGAGCAGTACTTC. Variable domain in full (rest from reference TRBV11-1 and TRBJ2-7): EAEVAQSPRYKITEKSQAVAFWCDPISGHATLYWYRQILGQGPELLVQFQDESVVDDSQLPKDRFSAERLKGVDSTLKIQPAELGDSAMYLCASSKGTNPSYEQYFGPGTRLTVT.

This clone was recorded once. This chain connects TRBV18 to TRBJ1-1; possible D gene TRBD1, 5 bases. Germline assignment: CDR1 KGHSH and CDR2 LQKENI. The V and J ends lost 5 bases and 0 bases respectively, with 13 bases between them. The CDR3 contains 15 residues. CDR3 bases: TGTGCCAGCTCAGTTTCAGGGTTAATGAACACTGAAGCTTTCTTT. Protein: CASSVSGLMNTEAFF.

The rearrangement links TRBV9 to TRBJ2-3; no definite D call. There are 15 residues in the CDR3. V lost 4 bases, J lost 2 bases, and 14 bases lay in between. Germline assignment: CDR1 SGDLS and CDR2 YYNGEE. This chain's CDR3 is CASSPWNTATDTQYF. The CDR3 DNA follows: TGTGCCAGCAGCCCCTGGAATACAGCCACAGATACGCAGTATTTT.

CDR3 DNA sequence: TGCAGCGCCGGGACTAGGGGGGACACCGGGGAGCTGTTTTTT. It yields the protein CSAGTRGDTGELFF. The chain recombines TRBV29-1 with TRBJ2-2; 8 bases are a match to TRBD2. With 7 bases clipped from V and 3 bases from J, the junction kept 7 bases outside the gene matches. The CDR3 totals 14 residues. Germline assignment: CDR1 SQVTM and CDR2 ANQGSEA.

This clone is classed as large (0.1 to 1%). CDR3 nucleotides: TGTGCCAGCAGCTACGACAGGGGTACGCAGTATTTT. Translating it yields CASSYDRGTQYF. The chain combines TRBV14 with TRBJ2-3, with TRBD1 matching 8 bases. CDR3 length: 12 amino acids. The germline CDR1 and CDR2 sequences are SGHDN and FVKESK. V lost 5 bases, J lost 8 bases, and 3 bases stayed unmatched.

This clone has only a few counts. This chain uses TRBV23-1 with TRBJ2-6; D gene ambiguous. TRBV23-1 is an open reading frame, and its role is uncertain. This CDR3 has 14 amino acids. The ends were cut back, 0 bases at V and 15 bases at J, with 15 bases in the middle. The CDR3 DNA reads TGCGCCAGCAGTCAATCGTCCCCCCCCCGGCGCCTGACTTTC. Its protein is CASSQSSPPRRLTF.

This clone has just a few counts. CDR3 nucleotide sequence: TGTGCCAGTTTTCTAGATAGAAGGGACGAGACCCAGTACTTC. Translated, it gives CASFLDRRDETQYF. The chain carries TRBV2 and TRBJ2-5; D may be TRBD1 or TRBD2 (5 bases each). V was clipped by 9 bases and J by 5 bases, with 19 bases between them. This CDR3 is 14 amino acids long. Looked up from germline, CDR1 is SNHLY and CDR2 is FYNNEI.

V and J are TRBV25-1 and TRBJ1-6; TRBD1 might be the D (5 bases). The V end lost 5 bases, the J end lost 5 bases, and 13 bases lay between the germline ends. Germline V gives CDR1 MGHDK, CDR2 SYGVNS. The CDR3 loop spans 15 amino acids. CDR3 loop: CASSPQGGNNSPLHF. CDR3 bases: TGTGCCAGCAGTCCCCAGGGCGGCAATAATTCACCCCTCCACTTT.

This clone was counted a single time. This chain links TRBV6-6 with TRBJ1-3; D is undetermined. The CDR3 totals 16 residues. V was shortened by 0 bases and J by 1 base, with 10 bases between the two germline ends. Per the germline V gene, CDR1 is MNHNY and CDR2 is SVGAGI (reference sequence). CDR3 in amino acids: CASSYSLGLSGNTIYF. The CDR3 DNA reads as TGTGCCAGCAGTTACTCGCTGGGTCTTTCTGGAAACACCATATATTTT.

The V call is TRBV11-2, the J call TRBJ2-1; the D is unclear. Per germline, CDR1 SGHAT and CDR2 FQNNGV. V shed 3 bases and J shed 10 bases, with 7 bases lying between them. This CDR3 is 11 amino acids long. The CDR3 DNA follows: TGTGCCAGCAGCTTCCGGATCGAGCAGTTCTTC. The encoded protein is CASSFRIEQFF.

The V gene is TRBV6-1, the J gene TRBJ1-4, with 7 nucleotides matching TRBD1. Trimming at V came to 7 bases and at J to 5 bases, leaving 7 bases not matched to a gene. This CDR3 is built from 14 residues. Germline V CDR1 and CDR2: MNHNS, SASEGT. The DNA of the CDR3 is TGTGCCAGCACCCCAGACAGGGCGAATGAAAAACTGTTTTTT. Protein: CASTPDRANEKLFF.

This clone was recorded only once. This rearrangement joins TRBV5-6 to TRBJ1-2; the D is unclear. The CDR3 spans 13 residues. V gave up 0 bases and J gave up 2 bases, with 5 bases separating them. CDR1 and CDR2 from the germline V gene are SGHDT and YYEEEE. The DNA for the CDR3 is TGTGCCAGCAGCTTGGAACAAAACTATGGCTACACCTTC. Amino acid sequence: CASSLEQNYGYTF.

The rearrangement links TRBV5-4 to TRBJ1-4, with 8 bases that match TRBD1. Germline V gene data show CDR1 as SGHNT and CDR2 as YYREEE (reference sequence). There are 14 residues in the CDR3. V dropped 2 bases and J dropped 6; count of bases not matched to a gene: 3. The CDR3 coding sequence is TGTGCCAGCAGCTTACAGGGGGGTCATGAAAAACTGTTTTTT. Its protein product is CASSLQGGHEKLFF.

The chain uses TRBV5-1 and TRBJ2-3; D not certain. CDR1 and CDR2 from the germline V gene are SGHRS and YFSETQ. This CDR3 is 17 amino acids long. Trimming left V 0 bases short and J 0 bases short, with 14 bases between. The CDR3 is CASSLAVDAISTDTQYF. CDR3 in DNA: TGCGCCAGCAGCTTGGCCGTGGACGCAATTAGCACAGATACGCAGTATTTT.

The V gene is TRBV30, the J gene TRBJ1-1, with D perhaps TRBD1 (6 bases). The germline gives CDR1 GTSNPN, CDR2 SVGIG (reference sequence). This CDR3 is built from 12 residues. Trimming left V 2 bases short and J 4 bases short, with 8 bases between. The CDR3 sequence: CAWSQQGTEAFF. In DNA, the CDR3 is TGTGCCTGGAGTCAACAGGGCACTGAAGCTTTCTTT. The full variable domain, with the rest looked up from reference TRBV30 and TRBJ1-1, is SQTIHQWPATLVQPVGSPLSLECTVEGTSNPNLYWYRQAAGRGLQLLFYSVGIGQISSEVPQNLSASRPQDRQFILSSKKLLLSDSGFYLCAWSQQGTEAFFGQGTRLTVV.

This clone was counted between two and nine times. The genes are TRBV7-8 and TRBJ2-1; TRBD2 is a possible D gene (5 bases). CDR3 length: 13 amino acids. Trimming shortened V by 7 bases and J by 8 bases, and 15 bases separated the two germline ends. Germline V gene lookup returns CDR1 SGHVS and CDR2 FQNEAQ. CDR3 region: CASTGTRAHEQFF. The DNA for the CDR3 is TGTGCCAGCACCGGTACTAGGGCCCATGAGCAGTTCTTC.

The rearrangement links TRBV5-1 to TRBJ2-5; D remains unclear. Per the germline V gene, CDR1 is SGHRS and CDR2 is YFSETQ. The CDR3 covers 15 residues. V was shortened by 0 bases and J by 5 bases, with 14 bases between the two germline ends. The CDR3 reads CASSLEKVGFETQYF. The CDR3 coding sequence is TGCGCCAGCAGCTTGGAAAAGGTGGGATTTGAGACCCAGTACTTC.

The chain joins TRBV25-1 to TRBJ1-1; perhaps TRBD1 as D (6 bases). CDR1 is MGHDK and CDR2 is SYGVNS in the germline V gene. The germline V and J ends were trimmed by 5 bases and 5 bases, with 18 bases remaining between them. CDR3 size: 15 residues. In DNA form, the CDR3 reads TGTGCCAGCAGTAAACTTGAACAGGGTAGGACTGAAGCTTTCTTT. This gives the protein CASSKLEQGRTEAFF. Variable domain in full (rest from reference TRBV25-1 and TRBJ1-1): EADIYQTPRYLVIGTGKKITLECSQTMGHDKMYWYQQDPGMELHLIHYSYGVNSTEKGDLSSESTVSRIRTEHFPLTLESARPSHTSQYLCASSKLEQGRTEAFFGQGTRLTVV.

This clone is a singleton in its sample. The chain couples TRBV30 to TRBJ2-7; tentative D call: TRBD2 (6 bases). The CDR3 is 12 residues long. Trimming took off 5 bases at V and 9 bases at J, with 17 bases between the two ends. Germline V lookup: CDR1 GTSNPN, CDR2 SVGIG (reference sequence). The CDR3 is CAWGRSMGGQYF. CDR3 nucleotide sequence: TGTGCCTGGGGCCGTTCCATGGGGGGGCAGTACTTC.

This clone was counted only a few times. The rearrangement links TRBV19 to TRBJ2-6; D uncertain. Germline lookup yields CDR1 LNHDA and CDR2 SQIVND (reference sequence). Trimming took off 1 base at V and 4 bases at J, with 5 bases between the two ends. The CDR3 consists of 14 residues. As DNA, the CDR3 is TGTGCCAGTAGTATAGGGCACGGGGCCAACGTCCTGACTTTC. This codes for CASSIGHGANVLTF.

This rearrangement joins TRBV30 to TRBJ1-2, with 10 positions matching TRBD1. J was trimmed by 2 bases and V by 4 bases; bases with no gene match: 7. CDR1 and CDR2 from the germline V gene are GTSNPN and SVGIG (reference sequence). This CDR3 is 15 amino acids long. The CDR3 region is CAWTRDRGLNYGYTF. CDR3 DNA sequence: TGTGCCTGGACCCGGGACAGGGGATTAAACTATGGCTACACCTTC.

This sequence joins TRBV11-1 and TRBJ2-1, with 14 nucleotides matching TRBD2. This CDR3 region has 15 residues. CDR1 and CDR2 from the germline V gene are SGHAT and FQDESV (reference sequence). V shed 5 bases and J 8 bases; nucleotides not matched to a gene: 5. CDR3 DNA: TGTGCCAGCAGCCCCGGGACTAGCGGGAGCCATGAGCAGTTCTTC. It codes for CASSPGTSGSHEQFF.

The J gene is TRBJ2-2, the V gene TRBV7-6, with 8 bases that match TRBD1. The CDR3 runs to 17 residues. CDR1 is SGHVS and CDR2 is FNYEAQ in the germline V gene. Trimming at V came to 4 bases and at J to 5 bases, leaving 12 bases not matched to a gene. This CDR3 is CASSYRSQGASTGELFF. DNA of the CDR3: TGTGCCAGCAGCTATCGTAGTCAGGGGGCTTCGACCGGGGAGCTGTTTTTT.